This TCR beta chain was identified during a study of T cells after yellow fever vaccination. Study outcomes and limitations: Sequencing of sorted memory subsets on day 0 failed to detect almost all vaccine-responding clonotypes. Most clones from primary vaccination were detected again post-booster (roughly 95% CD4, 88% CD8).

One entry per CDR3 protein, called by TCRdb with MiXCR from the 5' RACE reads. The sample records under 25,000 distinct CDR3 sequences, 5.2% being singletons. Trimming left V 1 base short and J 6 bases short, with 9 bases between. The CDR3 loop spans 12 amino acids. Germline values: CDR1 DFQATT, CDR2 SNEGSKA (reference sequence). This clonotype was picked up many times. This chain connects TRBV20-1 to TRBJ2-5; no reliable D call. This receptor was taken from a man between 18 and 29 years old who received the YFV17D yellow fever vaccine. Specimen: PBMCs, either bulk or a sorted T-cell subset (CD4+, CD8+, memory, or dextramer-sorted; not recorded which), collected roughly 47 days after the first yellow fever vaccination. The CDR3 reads CSARGQHQTQYF. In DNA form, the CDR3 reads TGCAGTGCTAGAGGCCAGCATCAGACCCAGTACTTC.